The clone carrying this TCR beta chain was seen many times. With no exceptions, donors were healthy Caucasians. The data originate from a study of identical twins. A universal primer site came from template switching; cDNA carried unique molecular identifiers. MiXCR, applied by TCRdb to the 5' RACE reads, yields one record per CDR3 protein. The sample records 520,000 or so distinct CDR3 sequences, approximately 22% being singletons. V shed 6 bases and J shed 5 bases, with 11 bases lying between them. The CDR3 is 13 residues long. These sequences were also reported in another study, on T cells expressing NK-cell markers.

The specimen was CD4+ T cells sorted from blood. The sequence was obtained from a young woman in good health. J is TRBJ2-1 and V is TRBV12-3 or TRBV12-4, with D possibly being TRBD2 (6 bases). CDR3 region: CASSRGADNEQFF. CDR3 nucleotides: TGTGCCAGCAGCCGCGGGGCAGACAATGAGCAGTTCTTC.